Described below is a single TCR beta chain sequence and its context. Its cognate antigen is unknown. J gave up 1 base and V 2 bases, and 9 bases lay outside the gene matches. The CDR3 sequence is 17 residues long. Germline CDR1 reads SGHTA; CDR2 reads FQGNSA. This record comes from a study of T-cell memory formation after mild COVID-19. In the study overall: Clustering of TCRs was largely donor specific.

TCRdb redid the calling of the 5' RACE reads with MiXCR, one entry per CDR3 protein. Of 210,000 or so distinct CDR3 sequences in the sample, roughly 27% were seen once. Study-wide points: The authors left the SARS-CoV-2 specificity of second-wave clones peaking on day 37 unconfirmed. While clones contracting from day 15 to 85 were balanced between CD4 and CD8, later expanders leaned CD4+.

J is TRBJ2-5 and V is TRBV7-2; 8 bases are a match to TRBD2. Specimen: PBMCs or a T cell subset sorted from them (not recorded which). The origin of this receptor is an adult woman who had mild COVID-19 (a few samples of this study predate the infection). Cell type and time point are not known. CDR3 sequence reads: CASSLRVTSGFQETQYF. The CDR3 nucleotides read TGTGCCAGCAGCTTACGTGTAACTAGCGGATTCCAAGAGACCCAGTACTTC.